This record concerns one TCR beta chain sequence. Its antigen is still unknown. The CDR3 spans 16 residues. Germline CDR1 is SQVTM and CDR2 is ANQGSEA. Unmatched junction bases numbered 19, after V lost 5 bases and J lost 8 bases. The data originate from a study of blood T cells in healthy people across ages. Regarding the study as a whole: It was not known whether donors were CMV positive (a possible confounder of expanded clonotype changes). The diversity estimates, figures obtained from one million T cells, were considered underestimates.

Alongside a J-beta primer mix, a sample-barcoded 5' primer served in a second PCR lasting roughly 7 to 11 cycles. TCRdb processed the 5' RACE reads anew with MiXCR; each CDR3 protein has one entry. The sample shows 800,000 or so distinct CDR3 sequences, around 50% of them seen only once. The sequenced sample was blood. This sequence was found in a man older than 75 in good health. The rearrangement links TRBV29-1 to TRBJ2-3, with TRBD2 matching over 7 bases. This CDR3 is CSVSSPGLSSLGTQYF. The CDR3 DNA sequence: TGCAGCGTTTCTTCGCCGGGACTATCCTCCCTTGGTACGCAGTATTTT.